This record looks at one TCR beta chain sequence and its context. The data were taken from a study of T cell changes during pregnancy in multiple sclerosis. Profiled with immunoSEQ multiplex PCR; TCRdb holds only in-frame clones, not every one. The table shows more than 40,000 clones, with about nine tenths occurring only once. The CDR3 is made up of 17 amino acids. Germline assignment: CDR1 SGHVS and CDR2 FQNEAQ. Trimming removed 2 bases from V and 3 bases from J; junction bases left unmatched: 7. The chain carries TRBV7-8 and TRBJ2-3; 11 positions agree with TRBD2. Specimen: CD8+ T cells from peripheral blood mononuclear cells, collected after pregnancy. This TCR was recovered from a female donor with multiple sclerosis, enrolled in a pregnancy study. CDR3 protein: CASSLTLSGGATDTQYF. The CDR3 region has the DNA TGTGCCAGCAGCTTAACCCTTAGCGGGGGGGCAACAGATACGCAGTATTTT.